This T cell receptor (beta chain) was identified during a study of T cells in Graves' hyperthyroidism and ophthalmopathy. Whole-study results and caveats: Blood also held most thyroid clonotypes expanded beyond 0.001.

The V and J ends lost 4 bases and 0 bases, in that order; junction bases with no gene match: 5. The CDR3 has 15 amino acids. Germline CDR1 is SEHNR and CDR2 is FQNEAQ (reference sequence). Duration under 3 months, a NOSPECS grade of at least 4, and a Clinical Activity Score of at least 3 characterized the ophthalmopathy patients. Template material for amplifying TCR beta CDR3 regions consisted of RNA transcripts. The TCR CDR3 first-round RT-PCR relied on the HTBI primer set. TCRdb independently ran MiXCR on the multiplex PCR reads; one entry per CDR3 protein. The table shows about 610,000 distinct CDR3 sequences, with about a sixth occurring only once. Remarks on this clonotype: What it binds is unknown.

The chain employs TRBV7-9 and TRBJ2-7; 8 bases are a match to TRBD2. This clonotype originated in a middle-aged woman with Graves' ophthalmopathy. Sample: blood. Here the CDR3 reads CASSSTLADSYEQYF. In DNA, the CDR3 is TGTGCCAGCAGCTCGACACTAGCGGACTCCTACGAGCAGTACTTC.